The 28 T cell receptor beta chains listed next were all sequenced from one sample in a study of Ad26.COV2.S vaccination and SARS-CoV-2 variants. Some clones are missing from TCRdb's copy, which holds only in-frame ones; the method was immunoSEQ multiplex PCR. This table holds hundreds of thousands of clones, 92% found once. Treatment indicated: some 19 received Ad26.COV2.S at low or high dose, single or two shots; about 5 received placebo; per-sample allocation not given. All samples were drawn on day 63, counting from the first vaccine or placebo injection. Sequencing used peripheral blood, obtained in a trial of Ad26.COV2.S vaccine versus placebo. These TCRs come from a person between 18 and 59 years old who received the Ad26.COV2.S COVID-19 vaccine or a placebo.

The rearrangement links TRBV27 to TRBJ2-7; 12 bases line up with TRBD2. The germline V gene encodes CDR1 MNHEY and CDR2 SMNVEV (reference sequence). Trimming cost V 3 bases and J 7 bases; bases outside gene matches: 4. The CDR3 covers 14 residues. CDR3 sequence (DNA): TGTGCCAGCAGTTTCTCGCTAGCGGGGGGGGAGCAGTACTTC. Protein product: CASSFSLAGGEQYF.

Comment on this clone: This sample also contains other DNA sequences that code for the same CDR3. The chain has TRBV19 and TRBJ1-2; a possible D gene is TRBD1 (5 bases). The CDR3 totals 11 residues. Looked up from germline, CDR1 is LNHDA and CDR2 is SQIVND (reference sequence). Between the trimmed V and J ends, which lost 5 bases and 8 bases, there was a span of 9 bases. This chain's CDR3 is CASSPGGGYTF. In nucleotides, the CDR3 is TGTGCCAGTAGTCCCGGGGGGGGCTACACCTTC.

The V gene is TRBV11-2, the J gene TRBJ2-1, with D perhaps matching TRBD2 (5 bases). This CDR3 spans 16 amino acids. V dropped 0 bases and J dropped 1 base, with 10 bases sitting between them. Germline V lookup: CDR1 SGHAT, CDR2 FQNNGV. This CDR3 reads CASSLDGRGSYNEQFF. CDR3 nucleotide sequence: TGTGCCAGCAGCTTAGATGGACGGGGTTCCTACAATGAGCAGTTCTTC. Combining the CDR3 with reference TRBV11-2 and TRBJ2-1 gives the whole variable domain EAGVAQSPRYKIIEKRQSVAFWCNPISGHATLYWYQQILGQGPKLLIQFQNNGVVDDSQLPKDRFSAERLKGVDSTLKIQPAKLEDSAVYLCASSLDGRGSYNEQFFGPGTRLTVL.

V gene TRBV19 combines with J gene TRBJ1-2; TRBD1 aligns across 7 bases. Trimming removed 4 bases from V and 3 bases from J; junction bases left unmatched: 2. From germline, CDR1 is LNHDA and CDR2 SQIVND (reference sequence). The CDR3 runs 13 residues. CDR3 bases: TGTGCCAGTAGTAGGGACAGCGACTATGGCTACACCTTC. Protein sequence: CASSRDSDYGYTF.

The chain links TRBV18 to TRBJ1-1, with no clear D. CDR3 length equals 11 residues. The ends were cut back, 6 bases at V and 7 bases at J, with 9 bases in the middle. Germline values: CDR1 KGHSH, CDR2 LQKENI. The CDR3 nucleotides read TGTGCCAGCTCGGAATTGAATGAAGCTTTCTTT. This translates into CASSELNEAFF.

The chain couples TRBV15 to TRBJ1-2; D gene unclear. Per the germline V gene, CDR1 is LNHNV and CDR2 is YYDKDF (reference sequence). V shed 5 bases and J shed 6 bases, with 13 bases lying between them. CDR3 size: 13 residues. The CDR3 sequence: CATSDSETDGYTF. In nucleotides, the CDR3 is TGTGCCACCAGCGACTCCGAGACCGATGGCTACACCTTC.

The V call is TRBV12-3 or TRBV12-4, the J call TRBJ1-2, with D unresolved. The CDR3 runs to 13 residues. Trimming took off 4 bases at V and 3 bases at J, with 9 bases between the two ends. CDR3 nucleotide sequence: TGTGCCAGCAGTTCCCACGGGGACTATGGCTACACCTTC. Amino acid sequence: CASSSHGDYGYTF.

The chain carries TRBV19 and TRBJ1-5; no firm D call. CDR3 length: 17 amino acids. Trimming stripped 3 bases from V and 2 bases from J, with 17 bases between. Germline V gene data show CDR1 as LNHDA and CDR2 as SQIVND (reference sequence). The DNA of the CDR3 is TGTGCCAGTAGTATGGGCGGGTTCGGTTTCGGCAATCAGCCCCAGCATTTT. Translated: CASSMGGFGFGNQPQHF.

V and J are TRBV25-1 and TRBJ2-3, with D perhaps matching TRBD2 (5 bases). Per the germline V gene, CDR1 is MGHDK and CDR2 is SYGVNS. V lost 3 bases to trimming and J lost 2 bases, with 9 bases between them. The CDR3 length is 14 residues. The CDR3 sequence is CASSDRTFTDTQYF. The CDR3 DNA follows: TGTGCCAGCAGTGACCGGACTTTCACAGATACGCAGTATTTT.

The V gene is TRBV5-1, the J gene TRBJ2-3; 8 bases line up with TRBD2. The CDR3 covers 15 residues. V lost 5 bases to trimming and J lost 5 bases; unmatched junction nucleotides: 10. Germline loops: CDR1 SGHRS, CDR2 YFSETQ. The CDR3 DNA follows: TGCGCCAGCAGGCTCCCGGGGGGGCAGGGAGATACGCAGTATTTT. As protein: CASRLPGGQGDTQYF.

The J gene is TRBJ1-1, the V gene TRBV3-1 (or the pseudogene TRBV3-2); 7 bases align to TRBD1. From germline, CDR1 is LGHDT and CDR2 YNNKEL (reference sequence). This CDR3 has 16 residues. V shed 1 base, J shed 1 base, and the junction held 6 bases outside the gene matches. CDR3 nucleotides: TGTGCCAGCAGCCAAGCTACCTGGGACAGGAACACTGAAGCTTTCTTT. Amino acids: CASSQATWDRNTEAFF.

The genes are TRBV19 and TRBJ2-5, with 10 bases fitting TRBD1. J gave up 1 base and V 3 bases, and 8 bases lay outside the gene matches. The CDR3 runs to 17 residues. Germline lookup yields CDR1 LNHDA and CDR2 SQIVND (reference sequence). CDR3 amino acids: CASSIFGRTGGQETQYF. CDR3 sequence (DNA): TGTGCCAGTAGTATCTTTGGCCGGACAGGGGGCCAAGAGACCCAGTACTTC.

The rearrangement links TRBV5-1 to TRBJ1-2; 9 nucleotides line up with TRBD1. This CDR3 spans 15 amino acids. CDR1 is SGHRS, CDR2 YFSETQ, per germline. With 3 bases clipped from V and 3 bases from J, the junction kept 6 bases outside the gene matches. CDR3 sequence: CASSSQDRGDYGYTF. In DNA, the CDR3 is TGCGCCAGCAGCTCCCAGGACAGGGGAGACTATGGCTACACCTTC.

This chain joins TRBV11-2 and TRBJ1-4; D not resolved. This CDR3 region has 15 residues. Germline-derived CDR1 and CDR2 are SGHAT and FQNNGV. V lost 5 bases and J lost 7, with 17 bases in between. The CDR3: CASSLGGLSGEKLFF. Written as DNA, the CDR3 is TGTGCCAGCAGCCTCGGTGGACTCTCGGGTGAAAAACTGTTTTTT.

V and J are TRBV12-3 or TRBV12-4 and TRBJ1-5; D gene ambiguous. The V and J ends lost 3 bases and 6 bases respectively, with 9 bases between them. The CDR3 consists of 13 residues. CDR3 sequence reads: CASSFNSFQPQHF. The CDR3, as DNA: TGTGCCAGCAGTTTCAATAGCTTTCAGCCCCAGCATTTT.

CDR3 DNA sequence: TGTGCCAGCAGCCAAGGCGGGACAGGGTTCTACGAGCAGTACTTC. Amino acid sequence: CASSQGGTGFYEQYF. V gene TRBV7-2 combines with J gene TRBJ2-7; 9 nucleotides match TRBD1. Germline trimming cut 5 bases from V and 3 bases from J; bases unmatched to any gene: 8. The CDR3 covers 15 residues. Germline V gene sequence: CDR1 SGHTA, CDR2 FQGNSA.

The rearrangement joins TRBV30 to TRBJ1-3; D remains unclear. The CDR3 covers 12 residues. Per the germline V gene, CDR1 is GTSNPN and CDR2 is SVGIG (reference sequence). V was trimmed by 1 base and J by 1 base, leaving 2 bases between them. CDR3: CAWSESGNTIYF. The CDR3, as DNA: TGTGCCTGGAGTGAGTCTGGAAACACCATATATTTT. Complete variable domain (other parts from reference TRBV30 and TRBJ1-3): SQTIHQWPATLVQPVGSPLSLECTVEGTSNPNLYWYRQAAGRGLQLLFYSVGIGQISSEVPQNLSASRPQDRQFILSSKKLLLSDSGFYLCAWSESGNTIYFGEGSWLTVV.

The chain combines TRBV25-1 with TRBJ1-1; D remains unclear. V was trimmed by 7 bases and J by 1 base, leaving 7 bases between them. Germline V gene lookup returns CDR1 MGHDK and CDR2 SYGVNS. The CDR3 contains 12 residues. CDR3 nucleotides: TGTGCCAGCACCGACACGAACACTGAAGCTTTCTTT. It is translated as CASTDTNTEAFF.

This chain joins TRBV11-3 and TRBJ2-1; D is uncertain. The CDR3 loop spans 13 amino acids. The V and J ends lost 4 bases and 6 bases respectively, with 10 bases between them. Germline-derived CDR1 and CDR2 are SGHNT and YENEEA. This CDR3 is CASSWDTTNEQFF. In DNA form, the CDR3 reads TGTGCCAGCAGCTGGGATACTACCAATGAGCAGTTCTTC.

The CDR3 DNA follows: TGTGCCAGTAGTATAGGCTGGGGGGAAGCCAAAAACATTCAGTACTTC. It specifies CASSIGWGEAKNIQYF. This chain joins TRBV19 and TRBJ2-4; maybe TRBD2 (6 bases). The CDR3 is 16 residues long. In germline, CDR1 is LNHDA, CDR2 SQIVND (reference sequence). V was pared by 1 base and J by 0 bases, with 10 bases between.

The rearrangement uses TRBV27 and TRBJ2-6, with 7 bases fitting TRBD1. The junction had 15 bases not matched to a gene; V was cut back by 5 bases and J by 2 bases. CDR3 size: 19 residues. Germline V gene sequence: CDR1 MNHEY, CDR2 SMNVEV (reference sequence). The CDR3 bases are TGTGCCAGCAGTCCTTACGGGACAGTTGCCTTGGCTGGGGCCAACGTCCTGACTTTC. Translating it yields CASSPYGTVALAGANVLTF.

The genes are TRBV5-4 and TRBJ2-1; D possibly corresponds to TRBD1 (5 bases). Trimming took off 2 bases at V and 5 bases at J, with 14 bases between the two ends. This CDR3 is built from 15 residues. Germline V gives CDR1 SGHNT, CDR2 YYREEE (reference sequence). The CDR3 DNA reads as TGTGCCAGCAGCTTAGTGCAGGGTGGGGACAATGAGCAGTTCTTC. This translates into CASSLVQGGDNEQFF.

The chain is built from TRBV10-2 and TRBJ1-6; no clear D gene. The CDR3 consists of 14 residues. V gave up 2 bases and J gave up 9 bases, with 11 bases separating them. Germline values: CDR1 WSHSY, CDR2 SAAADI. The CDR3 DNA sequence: TGCGCCAGCAGTGAGACCAAAGAAGGTTCACCCCTCCACTTT. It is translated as CASSETKEGSPLHF.

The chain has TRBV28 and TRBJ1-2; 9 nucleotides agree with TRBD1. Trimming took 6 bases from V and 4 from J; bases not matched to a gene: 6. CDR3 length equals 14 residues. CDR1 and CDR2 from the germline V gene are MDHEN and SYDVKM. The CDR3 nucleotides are TGTGCCAGCAGGGGGGGACAGGGTATCTATGGCTACACCTTC. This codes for CASRGGQGIYGYTF.

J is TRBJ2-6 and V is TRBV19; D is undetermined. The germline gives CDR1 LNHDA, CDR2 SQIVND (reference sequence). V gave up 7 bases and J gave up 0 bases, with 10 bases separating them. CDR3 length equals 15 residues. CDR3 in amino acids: CASTTAFSGANVLTF. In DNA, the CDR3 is TGTGCCAGTACAACAGCGTTCTCTGGGGCCAACGTCCTGACTTTC.

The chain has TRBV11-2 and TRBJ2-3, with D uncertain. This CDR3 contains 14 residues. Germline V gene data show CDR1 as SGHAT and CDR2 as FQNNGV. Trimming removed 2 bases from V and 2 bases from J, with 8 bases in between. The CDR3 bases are TGTGCCAGCAGCTTACTAGTCAACACAGATACGCAGTATTTT. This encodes CASSLLVNTDTQYF.

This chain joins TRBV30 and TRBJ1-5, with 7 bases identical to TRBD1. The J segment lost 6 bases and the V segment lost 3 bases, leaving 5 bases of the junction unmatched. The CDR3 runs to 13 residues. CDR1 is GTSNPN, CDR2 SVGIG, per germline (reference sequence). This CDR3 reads CAWSQGGGQPQHF. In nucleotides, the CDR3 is TGTGCCTGGAGCCAGGGGGGCGGTCAGCCCCAGCATTTT.

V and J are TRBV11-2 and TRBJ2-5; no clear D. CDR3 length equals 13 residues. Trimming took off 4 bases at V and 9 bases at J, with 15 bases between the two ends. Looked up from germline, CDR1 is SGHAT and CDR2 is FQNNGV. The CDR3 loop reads CASSSPSYRAQYF. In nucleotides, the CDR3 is TGTGCCAGCAGCTCGCCTTCGTATCGAGCCCAGTACTTC.